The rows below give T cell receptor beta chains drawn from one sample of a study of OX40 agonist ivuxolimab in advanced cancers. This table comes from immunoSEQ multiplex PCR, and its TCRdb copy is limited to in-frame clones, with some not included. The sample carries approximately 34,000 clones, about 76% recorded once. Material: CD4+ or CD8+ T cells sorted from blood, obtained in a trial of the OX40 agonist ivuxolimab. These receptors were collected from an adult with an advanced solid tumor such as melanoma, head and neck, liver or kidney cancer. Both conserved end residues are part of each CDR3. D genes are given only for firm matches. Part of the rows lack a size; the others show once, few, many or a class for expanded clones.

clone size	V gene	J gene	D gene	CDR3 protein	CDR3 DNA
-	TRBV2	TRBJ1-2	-	CASTHRGFYGYTF	TGTGCCAGCACTCATAGGGGGTTTTATGGCTACACCTTC
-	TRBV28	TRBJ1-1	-	CASTYTTRRFSTSEAFF	TGTGCCAGCACCTATACCACCAGGAGGTTTTCAACCTCTGAAGCTTTCTTT
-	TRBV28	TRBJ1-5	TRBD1	CASSRTGFSGQPQHF	TGTGCCAGCAGTCGGACAGGTTTTTCGGGCCAGCCCCAGCATTTT
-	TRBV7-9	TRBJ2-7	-	CASSLALRRADEQYF	TGTGCCAGCAGCTTAGCGCTAAGGAGGGCCGACGAGCAGTACTTC
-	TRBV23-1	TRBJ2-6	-	CASSQYEGGVGANVLTF	TGCGCCAGCAGTCAATACGAGGGGGGCGTTGGGGCCAACGTCCTGACTTTC
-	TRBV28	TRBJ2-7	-	CASNSLYEQYF	TGTGCCAGCAACTCCCTTTACGAGCAGTACTTC
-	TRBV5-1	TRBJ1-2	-	CASSLEGGDYGYTF	TGCGCCAGCAGCTTGGAAGGGGGAGACTATGGCTACACCTTC
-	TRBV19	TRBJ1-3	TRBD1	CASRLDRVNSGNTIYF	TGTGCCAGTAGGTTGGACAGGGTGAACTCTGGAAACACCATATATTTT
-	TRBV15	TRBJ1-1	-	CATSRDRVGLVAFF	TGTGCCACCAGCAGAGATCGCGTTGGACTGGTAGCTTTCTTT
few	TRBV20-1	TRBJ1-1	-	CSAIYTEAFF	TGCAGTGCAATATACACTGAAGCTTTCTTT
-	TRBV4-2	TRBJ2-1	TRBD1	CASTRDRVHEQFF	TGTGCCAGCACGCGGGACAGGGTCCATGAGCAGTTCTTC
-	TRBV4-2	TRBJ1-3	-	CASSQNTGSGNTIYF	TGTGCCAGCAGCCAAAACACCGGCTCTGGAAACACCATATATTTT
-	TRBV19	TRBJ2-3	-	CASSNLGDTQYF	TGTGCCAGTAGTAACCTGGGGGATACGCAGTATTTT
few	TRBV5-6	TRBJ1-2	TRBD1	CASSPGTGGGYTF	TGTGCCAGCAGCCCCGGGACAGGGGGCGGCTACACCTTC
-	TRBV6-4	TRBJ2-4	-	CASSPSGLAKNIQYF	TGTGCCAGCAGCCCAAGTGGGCTAGCCAAAAACATTCAGTACTTC
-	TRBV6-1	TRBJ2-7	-	CASGTRYEQYF	TGTGCCAGCGGAACCCGCTACGAGCAGTACTTC